This T cell receptor (beta chain) was sequenced during a study of patients and donors after allogeneic stem cell transplantation. In TCRdb, the RT-PCR reads were re-called with MiXCR into one record per CDR3 protein. The table lists tens of thousands of distinct CDR3 sequences, over 6.5% of them singletons. This clonotype occurred once. Its ends do not fully match the called genes, so a read error is possible. This TCR was sampled from a human donor who was either an allogeneic HSCT recipient or a stem cell or donor lymphocyte infusion donor (not recorded which). It is not recorded whose cells these are; they may come from a transplant donor. Specimen: blood, either unsorted or a sorted T cell fraction (not recorded which).

The CDR3 DNA is TGTGCCAGCAGCTTGGCCAAGTCCTACGAGGAGTACTTC. It yields the protein CASSLAKSYEEYF. The chain combines TRBV5-6 with TRBJ2-7; no reliable D call. CDR3 length equals 13 residues. Germline loops: CDR1 SGHDT, CDR2 YYEEEE.